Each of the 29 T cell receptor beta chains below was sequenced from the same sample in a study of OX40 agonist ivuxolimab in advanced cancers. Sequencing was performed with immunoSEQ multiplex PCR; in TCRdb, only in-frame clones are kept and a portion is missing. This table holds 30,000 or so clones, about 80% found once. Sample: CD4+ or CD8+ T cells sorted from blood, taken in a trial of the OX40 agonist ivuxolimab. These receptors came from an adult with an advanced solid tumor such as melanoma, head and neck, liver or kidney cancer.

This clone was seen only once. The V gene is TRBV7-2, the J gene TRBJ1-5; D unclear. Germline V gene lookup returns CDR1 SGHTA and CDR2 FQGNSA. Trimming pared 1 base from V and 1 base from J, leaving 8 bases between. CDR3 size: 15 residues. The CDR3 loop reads CASSLGQLSNQPQHF. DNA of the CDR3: TGTGCCAGCAGCTTAGGACAATTAAGCAATCAGCCCCAGCATTTT.

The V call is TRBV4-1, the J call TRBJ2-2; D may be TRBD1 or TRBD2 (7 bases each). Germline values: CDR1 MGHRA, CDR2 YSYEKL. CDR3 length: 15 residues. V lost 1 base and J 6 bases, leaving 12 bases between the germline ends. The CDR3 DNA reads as TGCGCCAGCAGCCAAGCTTCAGGGGGGGCCGGGGAGCTGTTTTTT. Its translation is CASSQASGGAGELFF.

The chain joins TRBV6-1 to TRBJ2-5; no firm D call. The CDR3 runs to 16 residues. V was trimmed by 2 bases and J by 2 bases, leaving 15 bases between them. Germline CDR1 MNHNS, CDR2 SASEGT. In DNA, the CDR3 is TGTGCCAGCAGTGAATTCGTGGCAGTGGGTCAAGAGACCCAGTACTTC. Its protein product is CASSEFVAVGQETQYF.

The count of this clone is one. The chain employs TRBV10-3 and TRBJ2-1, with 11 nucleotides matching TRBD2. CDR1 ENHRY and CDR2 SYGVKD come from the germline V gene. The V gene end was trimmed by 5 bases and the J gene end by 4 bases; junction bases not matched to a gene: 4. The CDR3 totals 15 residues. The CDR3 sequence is CAISLLAGEYNEQFF. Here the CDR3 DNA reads TGTGCCATCAGTTTACTAGCGGGGGAGTACAATGAGCAGTTCTTC.

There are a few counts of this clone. The CDR3 here is CASTPTVYSNQPQHF. In DNA form, the CDR3 reads TGTGCCAGCACCCCCACGGTATATAGCAATCAGCCCCAGCATTTT. The chain uses TRBV6-6 and TRBJ1-5; D uncertain. The CDR3 totals 15 residues. With 7 bases removed from V and 0 bases from J, the gap between germline ends came to 13 bases. Looked up from germline, CDR1 is MNHNY and CDR2 is SVGAGI (reference sequence).

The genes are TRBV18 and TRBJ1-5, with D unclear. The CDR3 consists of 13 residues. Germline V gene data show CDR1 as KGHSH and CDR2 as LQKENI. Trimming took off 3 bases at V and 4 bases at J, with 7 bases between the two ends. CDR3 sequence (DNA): TGTGCCAGCTCACCGGCGGAAAATCAGCCCCAGCATTTT. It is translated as CASSPAENQPQHF.

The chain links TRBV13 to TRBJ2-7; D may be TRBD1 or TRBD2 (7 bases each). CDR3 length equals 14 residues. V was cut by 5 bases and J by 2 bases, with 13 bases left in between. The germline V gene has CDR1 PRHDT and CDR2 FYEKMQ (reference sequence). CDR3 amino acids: CASSLQGGAYEQYF. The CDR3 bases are TGTGCCAGCAGCCTGCAGGGGGGGGCCTACGAGCAGTACTTC.

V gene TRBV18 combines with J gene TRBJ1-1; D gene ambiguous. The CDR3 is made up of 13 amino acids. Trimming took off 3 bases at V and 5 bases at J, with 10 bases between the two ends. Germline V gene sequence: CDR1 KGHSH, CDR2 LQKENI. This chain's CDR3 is CASSPGPRTEAFF. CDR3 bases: TGTGCCAGCTCACCCGGCCCCCGAACTGAAGCTTTCTTT.

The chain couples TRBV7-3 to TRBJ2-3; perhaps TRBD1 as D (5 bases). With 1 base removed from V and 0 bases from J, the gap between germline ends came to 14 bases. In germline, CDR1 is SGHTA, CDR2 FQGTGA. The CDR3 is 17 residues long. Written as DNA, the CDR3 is TGTGCCAGCAGCTTAAAGACCCAGGGTTTGAGCACAGATACGCAGTATTTT. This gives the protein CASSLKTQGLSTDTQYF.

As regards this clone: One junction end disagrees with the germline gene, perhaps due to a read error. The CDR3 sequence: CSAVEDAQYF. CDR3 bases: TGCAGTGCTGTAGAAGATGCGCAGTATTTT. The J gene is TRBJ2-3, the V gene TRBV20-1; D uncertain. The CDR3 covers 10 residues. Per germline, CDR1 DFQATT and CDR2 SNEGSKA (reference sequence).

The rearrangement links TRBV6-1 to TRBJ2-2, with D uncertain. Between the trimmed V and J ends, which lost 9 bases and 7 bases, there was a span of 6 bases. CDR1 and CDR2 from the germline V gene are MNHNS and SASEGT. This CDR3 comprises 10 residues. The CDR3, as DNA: TGTGCCAGTTGGGACGGGGAGCTGTTTTTT. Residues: CASWDGELFF.

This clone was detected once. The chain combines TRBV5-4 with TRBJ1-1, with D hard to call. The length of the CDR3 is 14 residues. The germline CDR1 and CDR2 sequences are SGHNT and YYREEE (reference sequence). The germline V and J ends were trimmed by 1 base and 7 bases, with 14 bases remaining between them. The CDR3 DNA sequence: TGTGCCAGCAGCTTGTCTGGAGGACTGATTGAAGCTTTCTTT. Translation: CASSLSGGLIEAFF.

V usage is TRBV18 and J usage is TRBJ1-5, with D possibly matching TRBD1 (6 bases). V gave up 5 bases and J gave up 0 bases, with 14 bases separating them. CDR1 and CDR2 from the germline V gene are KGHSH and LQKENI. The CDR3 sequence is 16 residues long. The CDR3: CASSASGQYSNQPQHF. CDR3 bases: TGTGCCAGCTCAGCCTCGGGACAATATAGCAATCAGCCCCAGCATTTT. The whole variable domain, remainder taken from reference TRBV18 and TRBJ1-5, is NAGVMQNPRHLVRRRGQEARLRCSPMKGHSHVYWYRQLPEEGLKFMVYLQKENIIDESGMPKERFSAEFPKEGPSILRIQQVVRGDSAAYFCASSASGQYSNQPQHFGDGTRLSIL.

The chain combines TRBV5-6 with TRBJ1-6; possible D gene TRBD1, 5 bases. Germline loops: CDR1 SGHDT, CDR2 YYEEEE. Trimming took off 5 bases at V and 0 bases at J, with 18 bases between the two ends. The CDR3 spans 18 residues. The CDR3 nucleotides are TGTGCCAGCAGTTACGGGACGCAATCTAGCTCCTATAATTCACCCCTCCACTTT. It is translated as CASSYGTQSSSYNSPLHF. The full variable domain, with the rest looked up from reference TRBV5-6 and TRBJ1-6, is DAGVTQSPTHLIKTRGQQVTLRCSPKSGHDTVSWYQQALGQGPQFIFQYYEEEERQRGNFPDRFSGHQFPNYSSELNVNALLLGDSALYLCASSYGTQSSSYNSPLHFGNGTRLTVT.

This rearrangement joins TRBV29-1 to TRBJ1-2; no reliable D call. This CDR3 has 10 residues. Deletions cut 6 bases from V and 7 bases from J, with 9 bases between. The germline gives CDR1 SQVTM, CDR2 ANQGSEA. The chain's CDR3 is CSVSGVGYTF. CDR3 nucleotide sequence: TGCAGCGTCTCCGGGGTTGGCTACACCTTC.

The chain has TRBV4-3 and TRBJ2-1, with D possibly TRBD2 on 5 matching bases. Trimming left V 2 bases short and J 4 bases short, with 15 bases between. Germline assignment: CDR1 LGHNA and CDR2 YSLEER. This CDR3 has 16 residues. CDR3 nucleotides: TGCGCCAGCAGCCAATTTAACCCGGGATTTTACAATGAGCAGTTCTTC. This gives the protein CASSQFNPGFYNEQFF.

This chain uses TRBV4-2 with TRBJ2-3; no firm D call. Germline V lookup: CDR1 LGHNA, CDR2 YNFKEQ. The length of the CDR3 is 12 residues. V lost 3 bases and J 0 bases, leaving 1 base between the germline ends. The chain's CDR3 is CASSHSTDTQYF. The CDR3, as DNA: TGTGCCAGCAGCCATAGCACAGATACGCAGTATTTT.

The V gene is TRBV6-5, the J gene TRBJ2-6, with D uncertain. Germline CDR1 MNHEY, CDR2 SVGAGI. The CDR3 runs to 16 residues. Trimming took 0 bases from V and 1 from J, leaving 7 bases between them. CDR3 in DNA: TGTGCCAGCAGTTACTCTGGTCTTTCTGGGGCCAACGTCCTGACTTTC. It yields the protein CASSYSGLSGANVLTF.

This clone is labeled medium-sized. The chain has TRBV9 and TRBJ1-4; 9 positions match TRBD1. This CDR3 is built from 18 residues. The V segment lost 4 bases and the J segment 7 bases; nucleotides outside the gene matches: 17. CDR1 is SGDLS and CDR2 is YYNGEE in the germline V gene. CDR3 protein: CASSSQRLPGQGSEKLFF. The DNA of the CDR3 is TGTGCCAGCAGCTCTCAGAGACTTCCGGGACAGGGATCTGAAAAACTGTTTTTT.

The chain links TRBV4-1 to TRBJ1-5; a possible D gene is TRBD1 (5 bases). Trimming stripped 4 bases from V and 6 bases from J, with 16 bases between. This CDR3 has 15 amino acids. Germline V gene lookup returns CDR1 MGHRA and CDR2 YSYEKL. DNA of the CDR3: TGCGCCAGCAGCCGCGGAGCAGGGCTTTTTCAGCCCCAGCATTTT. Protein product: CASSRGAGLFQPQHF.

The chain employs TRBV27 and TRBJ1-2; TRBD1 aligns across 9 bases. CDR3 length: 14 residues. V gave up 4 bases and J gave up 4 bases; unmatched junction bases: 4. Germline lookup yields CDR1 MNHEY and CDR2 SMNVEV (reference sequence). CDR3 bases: TGTGCCAGCAGTTCCGGGACAGGGATCTATGGCTACACCTTC. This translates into CASSSGTGIYGYTF.

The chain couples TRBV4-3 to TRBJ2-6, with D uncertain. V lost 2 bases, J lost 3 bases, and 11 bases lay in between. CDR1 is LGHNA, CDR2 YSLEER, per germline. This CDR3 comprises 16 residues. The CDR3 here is CASSQTTSDGANVLTF. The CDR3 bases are TGCGCCAGCAGCCAAACTACTTCGGATGGGGCCAACGTCCTGACTTTC.

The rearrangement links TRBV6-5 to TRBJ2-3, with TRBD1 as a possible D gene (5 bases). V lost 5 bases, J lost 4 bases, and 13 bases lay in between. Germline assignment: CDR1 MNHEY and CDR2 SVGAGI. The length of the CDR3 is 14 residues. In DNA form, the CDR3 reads TGTGCCAGCAGTGGCGGCAGGGATCCAGATACGCAGTATTTT. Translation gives CASSGGRDPDTQYF.

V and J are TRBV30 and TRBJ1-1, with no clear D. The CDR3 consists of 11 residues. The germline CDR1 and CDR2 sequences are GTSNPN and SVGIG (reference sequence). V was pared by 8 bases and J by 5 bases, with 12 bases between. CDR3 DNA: TGTGCCCGGGCCGGGGAAACTGAAGCTTTCTTT. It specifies CARAGETEAFF. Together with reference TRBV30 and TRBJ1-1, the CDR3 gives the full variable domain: SQTIHQWPATLVQPVGSPLSLECTVEGTSNPNLYWYRQAAGRGLQLLFYSVGIGQISSEVPQNLSASRPQDRQFILSSKKLLLSDSGFYLCARAGETEAFFGQGTRLTVV.

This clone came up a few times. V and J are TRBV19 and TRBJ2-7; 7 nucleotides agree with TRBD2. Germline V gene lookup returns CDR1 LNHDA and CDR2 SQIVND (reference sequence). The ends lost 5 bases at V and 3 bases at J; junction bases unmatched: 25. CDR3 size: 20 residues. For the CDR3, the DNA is TGTGCCAGTAGTGCCCGCCCGGGGGACTACTTCACTACATCCGACTACGAGCAGTACTTC. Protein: CASSARPGDYFTTSDYEQYF.

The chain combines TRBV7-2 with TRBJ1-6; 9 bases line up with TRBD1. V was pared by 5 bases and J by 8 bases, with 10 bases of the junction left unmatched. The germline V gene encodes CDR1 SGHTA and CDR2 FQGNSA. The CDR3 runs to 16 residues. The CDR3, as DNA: TGTGCCAGCAGCCCGCAGACAGGGGGAGCGGATTCACCCCTCCACTTT. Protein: CASSPQTGGADSPLHF.

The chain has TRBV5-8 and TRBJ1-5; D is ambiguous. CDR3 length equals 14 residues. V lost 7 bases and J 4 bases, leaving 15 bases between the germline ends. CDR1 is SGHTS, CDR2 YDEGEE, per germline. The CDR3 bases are TGTGCCAGCCCTATCGTGTTCGGGAATCAGCCCCAGCATTTT. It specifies CASPIVFGNQPQHF. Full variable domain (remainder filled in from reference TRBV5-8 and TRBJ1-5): EAGVTQSPTHLIKTRGQQATLRCSPISGHTSVYWYQQALGLGLQFLLWYDEGEERNRGNFPPRFSGRQFPNYSSELNVNALELEDSALYLCASPIVFGNQPQHFGDGTRLSIL.

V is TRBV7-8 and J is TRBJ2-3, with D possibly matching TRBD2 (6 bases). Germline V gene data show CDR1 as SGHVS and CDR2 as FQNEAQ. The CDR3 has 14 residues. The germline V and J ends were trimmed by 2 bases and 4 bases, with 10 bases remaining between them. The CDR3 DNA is TGTGCCAGCAGCTTATGGGACTTCTCAGATACGCAGTATTTT. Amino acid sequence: CASSLWDFSDTQYF.

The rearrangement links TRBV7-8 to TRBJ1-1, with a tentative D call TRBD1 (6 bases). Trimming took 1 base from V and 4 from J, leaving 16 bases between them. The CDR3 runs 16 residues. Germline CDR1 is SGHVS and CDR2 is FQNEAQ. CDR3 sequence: CASSLVSGVTGTEAFF. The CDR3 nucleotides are TGTGCCAGCAGCTTAGTGTCAGGGGTAACCGGCACTGAAGCTTTCTTT.